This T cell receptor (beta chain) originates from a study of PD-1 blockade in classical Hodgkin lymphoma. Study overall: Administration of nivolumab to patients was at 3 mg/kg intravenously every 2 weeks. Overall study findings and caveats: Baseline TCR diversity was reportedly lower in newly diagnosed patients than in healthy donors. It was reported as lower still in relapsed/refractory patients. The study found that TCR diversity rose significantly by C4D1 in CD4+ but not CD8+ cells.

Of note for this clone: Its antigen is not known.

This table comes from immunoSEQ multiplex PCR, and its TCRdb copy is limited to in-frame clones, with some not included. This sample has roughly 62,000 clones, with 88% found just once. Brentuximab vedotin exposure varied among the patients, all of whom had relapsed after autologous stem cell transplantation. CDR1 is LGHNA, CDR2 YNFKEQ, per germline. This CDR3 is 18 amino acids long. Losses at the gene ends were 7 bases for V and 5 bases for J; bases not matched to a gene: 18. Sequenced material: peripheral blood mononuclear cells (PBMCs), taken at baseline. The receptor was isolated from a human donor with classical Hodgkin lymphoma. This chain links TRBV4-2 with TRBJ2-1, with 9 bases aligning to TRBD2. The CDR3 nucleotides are TGTGCCAGCAACCCGGGGACTAGCCCCTCCCTGGGGGACAATGAGCAGTTCTTC. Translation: CASNPGTSPSLGDNEQFF.